This passage covers 18 T cell receptor beta chains from one sample sequenced in a study of regulatory and conventional T cells in RAG deficiency. Conventional CD4+ T cells were sorted from blood as CD25-low CD127-high cells. Using immunoSEQ multiplex PCR, the repertoire was profiled, and TCRdb retains in-frame clones only, with some absent. Of approximately 46,000 clones in the sample, 85% to 90% were seen once. These data also featured in a second study, about regulatory T cells. In that study: Amplification used 52 TRBV primers and 13 TRBJ primers.

Sequencing was done on a sample of CD4+ effector T cells sorted from blood. The source of these receptors is a human donor in good health.

This rearrangement joins TRBV2 to TRBJ1-1; D is ambiguous. This CDR3 contains 14 residues. Germline-derived CDR1 and CDR2 are SNHLY and FYNNEI. Trimming took 5 bases from V and 3 from J, leaving 13 bases between them. CDR3 DNA sequence: TGTGCCAGCAGTAATAACGGTGGGTACACTGAAGCTTTCTTT. Its translation is CASSNNGGYTEAFF.

The chain has TRBV5-8 and TRBJ1-1, with D possibly being TRBD1 (5 bases). Between the trimmed V and J ends, which lost 3 bases and 0 bases, there was a span of 9 bases. This CDR3 region has 14 residues. Germline V CDR1 and CDR2: SGHTS, YDEGEE. CDR3 residues: CASSSRGMNTEAFF. The CDR3 region has the DNA TGTGCCAGCAGCTCGAGGGGTATGAACACTGAAGCTTTCTTT.

The chain is built from TRBV5-1 and TRBJ2-7; D gene ambiguous. The V gene lost 7 bases and the J gene lost 5 bases, with 19 bases spanning the gap. The germline gives CDR1 SGHRS, CDR2 YFSETQ. The CDR3 runs 14 residues. CDR3 nucleotide sequence: TGCGCCAGCCGACCCCCTCTGGGTTCCCACGAGCAGTACTTC. Protein sequence: CASRPPLGSHEQYF.

Only one count was recorded for this clone. Germline and junction disagree at one end, which may indicate a read error. In DNA form, the CDR3 reads TGTGCTAGCAGCTTAGGGACAGCCCAAGAGACCCAGTACTTC. Translated, it gives CASSLGTAQETQYF. V gene TRBV7-7 combines with J gene TRBJ2-5, with TRBD1 identical over 7 bases. This CDR3 spans 14 amino acids. CDR1 and CDR2 (germline): SSHAT, FNYEAQ (reference sequence). Full variable domain (remainder filled in from reference TRBV7-7 and TRBJ2-5): GAGVSQSPRYKVTKRGQDVTLRCDPISSHATLYWYQQALGQGPEFLTYFNYEAQPDKSGLPSDRFSAERPEGSISTLTIQRTEQRDSAMYRCASSLGTAQETQYFGPGTRLLVL.

The CDR3 sequence is CASSPRWTPVGYTF. CDR3 coding DNA: TGTGCCAGCAGCCCTCGCTGGACACCCGTTGGCTACACCTTC. The chain is built from TRBV9 and TRBJ1-2; possibly TRBD1 for D (5 bases). This CDR3 is built from 14 residues. The ends were cut back, 4 bases at V and 7 bases at J, with 17 bases in the middle. Per the germline V gene, CDR1 is SGDLS and CDR2 is YYNGEE.

The chain carries TRBV28 and TRBJ2-2; D remains unclear. CDR3 length: 12 residues. CDR1 MDHEN and CDR2 SYDVKM come from the germline V gene. Trimming removed 8 bases at V and 5 bases at J, with 9 bases between. The CDR3 region has the DNA TGTGCCAGCGGCCTATTGACCGGGGAGCTGTTTTTT. Translating gives CASGLLTGELFF.

This rearrangement joins TRBV23-1 to TRBJ1-3; D ambiguous. TRBV23-1 has ORF status, its function being uncertain. This CDR3 region has 14 residues. V lost 3 bases to trimming and J lost 4 bases, with 10 bases between them. The CDR3 sequence: CASSHRLSGNTIYF. CDR3 coding DNA: TGCGCCAGCAGTCACAGATTATCCGGAAACACCATATATTTT.

The chain is built from TRBV19 and TRBJ2-2; 7 bases map to TRBD1. Germline CDR1 and CDR2: LNHDA and SQIVND (reference sequence). This CDR3 spans 14 amino acids. V gave up 4 bases and J gave up 7 bases; unmatched junction bases: 6. CDR3 nucleotides: TGTGCCAGTAGTACACAGACAGGGATCGGGGAGCTGTTTTTT. Amino acids: CASSTQTGIGELFF. The full variable domain, rest sourced from reference TRBV19 and TRBJ2-2, is DGGITQSPKYLFRKEGQNVTLSCEQNLNHDAMYWYRQDPGQGLRLIYYSQIVNDFQKGDIAEGYSVSREKKESFPLTVTSAQKNPTAFYLCASSTQTGIGELFFGEGSRLTVL.

This clone was observed a handful of times. The junction does not match germline at one end; this may be a read error. The chain has TRBV7-7 and TRBJ2-3; D is possibly TRBD1 or TRBD2 (7 bases each). Per germline, CDR1 SSHAT and CDR2 FNYEAQ (reference sequence). This CDR3 has 14 amino acids. CDR3 bases: TGTGCTAGCAGCTCCCAGGGGGGGGCGGATACGCAGTATTTT. Protein product: CASSSQGGADTQYF.

The chain links TRBV5-1 to TRBJ2-7; D is uncertain. CDR1 and CDR2 (germline): SGHRS, YFSETQ. V lost 0 bases to trimming and J lost 1 base, with 5 bases between them. The CDR3 covers 13 residues. The CDR3 loop reads CASSLEGSYEQYF. The CDR3 region has the DNA TGCGCCAGCAGCTTGGAGGGATCCTACGAGCAGTACTTC.

The J gene is TRBJ1-5, the V gene TRBV6-5; D perhaps matches TRBD1 (6 bases). The V end was cut by 6 bases, the J end by 4 bases, with 13 bases between. The CDR3 sequence is 14 residues long. From germline, CDR1 is MNHEY and CDR2 SVGAGI. CDR3 nucleotide sequence: TGTGCCAGCAGGACAGGACAGACAAATCAGCCCCAGCATTTT. It is translated as CASRTGQTNQPQHF.

The chain combines TRBV9 with TRBJ2-7; tentatively, D is TRBD2 (6 bases). Trimming stripped 2 bases from V and 7 bases from J, with 22 bases between. CDR1 is SGDLS and CDR2 is YYNGEE in the germline V gene. The CDR3 sequence is 16 residues long. Here the CDR3 DNA reads TGTGCCAGCAGCGTGGGAGGAGGCTTCAACTCGGGGGAGCAGTACTTC. Translating gives CASSVGGGFNSGEQYF.

This clone was observed a few times. The rearrangement uses TRBV9 and TRBJ2-7; 8 bases agree with TRBD1. The CDR3 totals 15 residues. Trimming removed 0 bases from V and 7 bases from J; junction bases left unmatched: 9. Germline assignment: CDR1 SGDLS and CDR2 YYNGEE. The CDR3 sequence is CASSVGSQGAGEQYF. For the CDR3, the DNA is TGTGCCAGCAGCGTAGGTTCTCAGGGGGCAGGTGAGCAGTACTTC.

The V gene is TRBV19, the J gene TRBJ2-7; D may be TRBD2 (6 bases). V was trimmed by 6 bases and J by 4 bases, leaving 19 bases between them. This CDR3 is built from 15 residues. Per germline, CDR1 LNHDA and CDR2 SQIVND (reference sequence). The CDR3 nucleotides read TGTGCCAGTAGATCGGTTGGAGTAGCGGAATACGAGCAGTACTTC. This codes for CASRSVGVAEYEQYF.

The genes are TRBV7-2 and TRBJ2-1; 9 positions match TRBD2. Germline loops: CDR1 SGHTA, CDR2 FQGNSA. The ends lost 1 base at V and 3 bases at J; junction bases unmatched: 4. The CDR3 has 16 residues. The CDR3 sequence is CASSLGGGRVYNEQFF. In nucleotides, the CDR3 is TGTGCCAGCAGCTTAGGTGGCGGGAGGGTCTACAATGAGCAGTTCTTC.

V gene TRBV6-5 combines with J gene TRBJ1-5; tentative D call: TRBD1 (6 bases). CDR1 and CDR2 from the germline V gene are MNHEY and SVGAGI. Trimming pared 8 bases from V and 0 bases from J, leaving 11 bases between. CDR3 length equals 14 residues. The chain's CDR3 is CASGRTDSNQPQHF. The DNA for the CDR3 is TGTGCCAGCGGTCGGACAGATAGCAATCAGCCCCAGCATTTT.

The rearrangement links TRBV30 to TRBJ1-2, with D possibly being TRBD1 (6 bases). V shed 5 bases and J shed 8 bases, with 18 bases lying between them. The CDR3 consists of 13 residues. Germline values: CDR1 GTSNPN, CDR2 SVGIG (reference sequence). The CDR3 is CAWALGGPVGYTF. The CDR3 region has the DNA TGTGCCTGGGCCCTAGGGGGACCGGTCGGCTACACCTTC.

This clone was found a few times. The J gene is TRBJ1-5, the V gene TRBV6-6; maybe TRBD1 (5 bases). V dropped 6 bases and J dropped 6 bases, with 15 bases sitting between them. This CDR3 contains 14 residues. In germline, CDR1 is MNHNY, CDR2 SVGAGI (reference sequence). The CDR3 sequence: CASSPVGARQPQHF. CDR3 in DNA: TGTGCCAGCAGCCCCGTAGGGGCTCGTCAGCCCCAGCATTTT.